The 21 T cell receptor beta chains in this list originate from one sample, sequenced in a study of T cells in Graves' hyperthyroidism and ophthalmopathy. RNA transcripts served as the template for amplifying TCR beta CDR3 regions. Using the HTBI primer set, a first-round RT-PCR was run on the TCR CDR3. TCRdb independently ran MiXCR on the multiplex PCR reads; one entry per CDR3 protein. The sample includes roughly 380,000 distinct CDR3 sequences, approximately 15% of them seen just once. The sample was blood. The receptor source for this set is a woman in her sixties or seventies with Graves' hyperthyroidism.

This clonotype occurred many times. The J gene is TRBJ2-1, the V gene TRBV6-1, with a tentative D call TRBD2 (6 bases). Germline V lookup: CDR1 MNHNS, CDR2 SASEGT. Trimming shortened V by 6 bases and J by 3 bases, and 15 bases separated the two germline ends. CDR3 length equals 15 residues. Here the CDR3 reads CASRISGGYYNEQFF. CDR3 in DNA: TGTGCCAGCAGAATAAGCGGAGGGTACTACAATGAGCAGTTCTTC.

The rearrangement links TRBV10-1 to TRBJ2-7, with D unclear. The V and J ends lost 0 bases and 0 bases respectively, with 6 bases between them. Germline CDR1 reads WNHNN; CDR2 reads SYGVQD (reference sequence). The CDR3 extends over 14 amino acids. The CDR3 DNA reads TGCGCCAGCAGTGAGTCGACGGACTCCTACGAGCAGTACTTC. Residues: CASSESTDSYEQYF.

This clonotype has a count of ten or more. This chain joins TRBV5-5 and TRBJ2-3; D ambiguous. Germline CDR1 reads SGHKS; CDR2 reads YYEKEE (reference sequence). The CDR3 contains 12 residues. Trimming removed 4 bases at V and 5 bases at J, with 8 bases between. As DNA, the CDR3 is TGTGCCAGCAGCCCCACTCGAGATACGCAGTATTTT. The encoded protein is CASSPTRDTQYF.

This clonotype was detected many times. The chain combines TRBV20-1 with TRBJ1-4; 9 positions agree with TRBD1. The length of the CDR3 is 14 residues. Germline values: CDR1 DFQATT, CDR2 SNEGSKA (reference sequence). V was pared by 3 bases and J by 8 bases, with 7 bases of the junction left unmatched. The DNA for the CDR3 is TGCAGTGCTAGCAACAGGGGGCGAGGGGAAAAACTGTTTTTT. This encodes CSASNRGRGEKLFF.

This clonotype was seen at least ten times. The chain joins TRBV2 to TRBJ1-2; D is undetermined. The V end lost 4 bases, the J end lost 0 bases, and 9 bases lay between the germline ends. The CDR3 runs 14 residues. CDR1 and CDR2 from the germline V gene are SNHLY and FYNNEI. The CDR3, as DNA: TGTGCCAGCAGTGTTATCGTTTCTAACTATGGCTACACCTTC. It encodes CASSVIVSNYGYTF. Full variable domain (outside the CDR3, taken from reference TRBV2 and TRBJ1-2): EPEVTQTPSHQVTQMGQEVILRCVPISNHLYFYWYRQILGQKVEFLVSFYNNEISEKSEIFDDQFSVERPDGSNFTLKIRSTKLEDSAMYFCASSVIVSNYGYTFGSGTRLTVV.

The table lists this clonotype with many counts. The CDR3 loop reads CASSLPHTGELFF. The CDR3, as DNA: TGTGCCAGCAGCCTACCTCACACCGGGGAGCTGTTTTTT. J is TRBJ2-2 and V is TRBV3-1; no clear D gene. Germline loops: CDR1 LGHDT, CDR2 YNNKEL (reference sequence). CDR3 length: 13 amino acids. The V gene lost 4 bases and the J gene lost 3 bases, with 6 bases spanning the gap.

The chain has TRBV10-2 and TRBJ1-4; D remains ambiguous. CDR1 is WSHSY and CDR2 is SAAADI in the germline V gene. The CDR3 has 14 residues. The V end lost 3 bases, the J end lost 8 bases, and 13 bases lay between the germline ends. CDR3 in amino acids: CASSDRLGREKLFF. The CDR3, as DNA: TGCGCCAGCAGTGACCGTCTGGGCAGAGAAAAACTGTTTTTT.

The chain joins TRBV5-1 to TRBJ1-1; D possibly corresponds to TRBD1 (5 bases). Trimming left V 0 bases short and J 2 bases short, with 11 bases between. The CDR3 has 15 residues. Germline-derived CDR1 and CDR2 are SGHRS and YFSETQ. The CDR3 region has the DNA TGCGCCAGCAGCTTGGTTGGAGGGGCAAACACTGAAGCTTTCTTT. Its translation is CASSLVGGANTEAFF.

This clonotype appeared many times. The rearrangement uses TRBV5-1 and TRBJ2-1, with TRBD2 as a possible D gene (6 bases). From germline, CDR1 is SGHRS and CDR2 YFSETQ. The length of the CDR3 is 14 residues. With 5 bases removed from V and 5 bases from J, the gap between germline ends came to 14 bases. CDR3 region: CASRRELGDNEQFF. The CDR3 DNA sequence: TGCGCCAGCAGACGGGAGTTGGGTGACAATGAGCAGTTCTTC.

In this sample, this clonotype turned up many times. The V gene is TRBV11-3, the J gene TRBJ2-3, with 10 bases aligning to TRBD2. This CDR3 is 16 amino acids long. Trimming removed 3 bases from V and 2 bases from J; junction bases left unmatched: 5. Germline values: CDR1 SGHNT, CDR2 YENEEA. The CDR3 sequence: CASSFGLAGVTDTQYF. CDR3 coding DNA: TGTGCCAGCAGCTTCGGGCTAGCGGGAGTCACAGATACGCAGTATTTT.

The rearrangement joins TRBV18 to TRBJ2-1; the match to TRBD2 covers 10 bases. The CDR3 covers 18 residues. The junction had 14 bases not matched to a gene; V was cut back by 3 bases and J by 6 bases. Germline V gene sequence: CDR1 KGHSH, CDR2 LQKENI. The CDR3 is CASSPTRLAGVGFNEQFF. Here the CDR3 DNA reads TGTGCCAGCTCACCCACCAGGCTAGCGGGAGTTGGTTTCAATGAGCAGTTCTTC.

This clonotype was seen a few times. This chain uses TRBV6-1 with TRBJ1-5; 8 bases are shared with TRBD1. V was clipped by 3 bases and J by 6 bases; unmatched bases: 7. Per the germline V gene, CDR1 is MNHNS and CDR2 is SASEGT. The CDR3 has 15 amino acids. Here the CDR3 DNA reads TGTGCCAGCAGTGAGGGGACAGGATGGGCTCAGCCCCAGCATTTT. Protein sequence: CASSEGTGWAQPQHF.

This clonotype was seen a handful of times. The rearrangement links TRBV19 to TRBJ1-5; D is undetermined. V dropped 1 base and J dropped 4 bases, with 8 bases sitting between them. CDR1 is LNHDA and CDR2 is SQIVND in the germline V gene (reference sequence). CDR3 length: 14 amino acids. The CDR3 DNA follows: TGTGCCAGTAGTATAGTCAAGGGAAATCAGCCCCAGCATTTT. Its translation: CASSIVKGNQPQHF.

The table lists this clonotype with many counts. This chain links TRBV7-9 with TRBJ1-1, with D possibly being TRBD1 (5 bases). Germline CDR1 is SEHNR and CDR2 is FQNEAQ (reference sequence). Trimming stripped 5 bases from V and 4 bases from J, with 14 bases between. This CDR3 region has 14 residues. This chain's CDR3 is CASSPGPKGTEAFF. CDR3 nucleotides: TGTGCCAGCAGCCCAGGGCCGAAGGGCACTGAAGCTTTCTTT.

This clonotype was picked up a small number of times. V and J are TRBV2 and TRBJ1-2; D ambiguous. The V and J ends lost 6 bases and 3 bases respectively, with 11 bases between them. This CDR3 has 13 residues. The germline V gene has CDR1 SNHLY and CDR2 FYNNEI. The CDR3 is CASSWIQDYGYTF. In DNA, the CDR3 is TGTGCCAGCAGCTGGATTCAAGACTATGGCTACACCTTC. Drawing the rest from reference TRBV2 and TRBJ1-2, the complete variable domain is EPEVTQTPSHQVTQMGQEVILRCVPISNHLYFYWYRQILGQKVEFLVSFYNNEISEKSEIFDDQFSVERPDGSNFTLKIRSTKLEDSAMYFCASSWIQDYGYTFGSGTRLTVV.

This clonotype was detected many times. The chain has TRBV6-1 and TRBJ2-6; 10 positions agree with TRBD1. Trimming removed 5 bases from V and 0 bases from J; junction bases left unmatched: 7. This CDR3 is 18 amino acids long. Germline CDR1 reads MNHNS; CDR2 reads SASEGT. The CDR3 bases are TGTGCCAGCAGTTATCTTGGGACAGGGGCCTCTGGGGCCAACGTCCTGACTTTC. Its protein product is CASSYLGTGASGANVLTF.

The table lists this clonotype with many counts. The V and J genes are TRBV20-1 and TRBJ2-7, with TRBD1 matching 7 bases. This CDR3 region has 15 residues. Looked up from germline, CDR1 is DFQATT and CDR2 is SNEGSKA (reference sequence). After removal of 5 bases from V and 1 base from J, the junction contained 11 bases not matched to a gene. CDR3 DNA sequence: TGCAGTGCTGCAGGGGGACACGGAGTTTCCTACGAGCAGTACTTC. Its translation: CSAAGGHGVSYEQYF.

This clonotype was found a few times. This rearrangement joins TRBV5-6 to TRBJ1-4, with D unresolved. The CDR3 contains 14 residues. V lost 1 base, J lost 2 bases, and 6 bases lay in between. CDR1 and CDR2 from the germline V gene are SGHDT and YYEEEE. The CDR3 nucleotides are TGTGCCAGCAGCTTGTGGCAGACTAATGAAAAACTGTTTTTT. This translates into CASSLWQTNEKLFF.

At least ten counts were recorded for this clonotype. V gene TRBV20-1 combines with J gene TRBJ2-7; tentative D call: TRBD2 (6 bases). Trimming removed 0 bases at V and 4 bases at J, with 7 bases between. The CDR3 extends over 12 amino acids. The germline V gene encodes CDR1 DFQATT and CDR2 SNEGSKA (reference sequence). DNA of the CDR3: TGCAGTGCTAGAGATCGGGGGTACGAGCAGTACTTC. It codes for CSARDRGYEQYF.

The sample holds many counts of this clonotype. V and J are TRBV2 and TRBJ1-1; the D is unclear. The CDR3 contains 13 residues. Germline-derived CDR1 and CDR2 are SNHLY and FYNNEI. V shed 4 bases and J shed 3 bases, with 9 bases lying between them. CDR3: CASSAGTDTEAFF. CDR3 in DNA: TGTGCCAGCAGTGCGGGCACGGACACTGAAGCTTTCTTT.

Ten or more counts support this clonotype. This chain connects TRBV5-8 to TRBJ2-5, with 8 bases fitting TRBD1. The V segment lost 5 bases and the J segment 5 bases; nucleotides outside the gene matches: 8. The CDR3 length is 14 residues. Germline CDR1 reads SGHTS; CDR2 reads YDEGEE. The CDR3 DNA sequence: TGTGCCAGCAGTACGGGACAGGCGGCGGAGACCCAGTACTTC. Its translation is CASSTGQAAETQYF.